This TCR beta chain was captured in a study of blood T cell repertoires in COVID-19. At the level of the study: From T cells, B-cell-depleted T cells, or PBMCs came the material, which was cDNA or gDNA.

In the original workflow: Quantification of nucleated cells was approximated via reference gene primer amplification. Assay used: immunoSEQ multiplex PCR; TCRdb lists only in-frame clones, some missing. The DNA gave D and trimming, while V, J and clone size come from that table. The sample contains about 250,000 clones, around 81% of which appear only once. Individuals aged about 18 to 95 years were recruited from approximately 24 US areas. Participants were placed into cohorts based on the clinical history they reported. Looked up from germline, CDR1 is SGHRS and CDR2 is YFSETQ. V was trimmed by 1 base and J by 7 bases, leaving 8 bases between them. The CDR3 spans 12 residues.

The clonotype was recovered from a man between 45 and 60 years old who had recovered from COVID-19. The rearrangement links TRBV5-1 to TRBJ1-2; D gene uncertain. The sample consisted of PBMCs or T cells enriched from blood (not recorded which). The CDR3 loop reads CASSLIGFGYTF. Written as DNA, the CDR3 is TGCGCCAGCAGCTTGATCGGGTTTGGCTACACCTTC.